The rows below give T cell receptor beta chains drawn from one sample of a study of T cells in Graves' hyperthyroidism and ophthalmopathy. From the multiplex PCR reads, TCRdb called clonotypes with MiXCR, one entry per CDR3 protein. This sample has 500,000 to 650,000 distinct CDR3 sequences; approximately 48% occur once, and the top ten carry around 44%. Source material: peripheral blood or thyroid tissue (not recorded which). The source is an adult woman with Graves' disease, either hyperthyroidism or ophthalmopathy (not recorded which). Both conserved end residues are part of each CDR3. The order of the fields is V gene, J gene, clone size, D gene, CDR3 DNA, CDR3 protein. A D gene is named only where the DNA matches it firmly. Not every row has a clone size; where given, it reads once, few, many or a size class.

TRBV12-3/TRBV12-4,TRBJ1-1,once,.,TGTGCCAGCAATACGGGGGGGGGCCAAGAGAACACTGAAGCTTTCTTT,CASNTGGGQENTEAFF
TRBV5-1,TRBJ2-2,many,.,TGCGCCAGCAGCCCCATGGAGGCCGCGAACACCGGGGAGCTGTTTTTT,CASSPMEAANTGELFF
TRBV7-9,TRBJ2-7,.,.,TGTGCCAGCAGTTACGGGTGGGGATTGTCCTACGAGCAGTACTTC,CASSYGWGLSYEQYF
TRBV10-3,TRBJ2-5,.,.,TGTGCCATCAGTGAGTCGGGAACGTACCAAGAGACCCAGTACTTC,CAISESGTYQETQYF
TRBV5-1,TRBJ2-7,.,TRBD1,TGCGCCAGCAGCTTACAACCGGGACAGGGAAACGAGCACTACTTC,CASSLQPGQGNEHYF
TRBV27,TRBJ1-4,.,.,TGTGCCAGCAGTTTACAGCGGTATAATGAAAAACTGTTTTTT,CASSLQRYNEKLFF
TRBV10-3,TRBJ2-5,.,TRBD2,TGTGCCACCAGGGAAGCGGGAAGATGGACCCAGTACTTC,CATREAGRWTQYF
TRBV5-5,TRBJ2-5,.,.,TGTGCCAGCAGCAGAGTCGGGGGCAACCAAGAGACCCAGTACTTC,CASSRVGGNQETQYF
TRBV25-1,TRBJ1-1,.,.,TGTGCCAGCAGCGCGATGGCTTCTCCTGAAGCTTTCTTT,CASSAMASPEAFF
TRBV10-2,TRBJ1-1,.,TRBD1,TGCGCCAGCAGTTGGGACAGGTCTGTGGGCACTGAAGCTTTCTTT,CASSWDRSVGTEAFF
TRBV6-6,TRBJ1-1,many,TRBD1,TGTGCCAGCAGTTCCAAACAGGGGGGGAACACTGAAGCTTTCTTT,CASSSKQGGNTEAFF
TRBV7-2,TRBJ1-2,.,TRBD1,TGTGCCAGCAGCCCTAGGATGACAGGGTCTTATGGCTACACCTTC,CASSPRMTGSYGYTF
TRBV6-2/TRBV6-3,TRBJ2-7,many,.,TGTGCCAGCAGTTACGTCGGGGGAGAGCAGTACTTC,CASSYVGGEQYF
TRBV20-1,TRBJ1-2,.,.,TGCAGTGCTAGAGCATTGGGGGCAGGATGGGACTATGGCTACACCTTC,CSARALGAGWDYGYTF
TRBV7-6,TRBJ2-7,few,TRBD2,TGTGCCAGCAGCCCGGGGGGGGCTAGCTCCGACGAGCAGTACTTC,CASSPGGASSDEQYF
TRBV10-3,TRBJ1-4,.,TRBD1,TGTGCCACCGGGACAGGGATGCGAAAACTGTTTTTT,CATGTGMRKLFF
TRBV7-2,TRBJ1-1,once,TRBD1,TGTGCCAGCAGCCGCCTGGGACAGGGCAACACTGAAGCTTTCTTT,CASSRLGQGNTEAFF
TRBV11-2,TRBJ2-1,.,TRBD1,TGTGCCACCTCGACAGGGGCGTACAATGAGCAGTTCTTC,CATSTGAYNEQFF
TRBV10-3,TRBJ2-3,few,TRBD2,TGTGCCATCAAACTAGCGGCTACTAGCACAGATACGCAGTATTTT,CAIKLAATSTDTQYF
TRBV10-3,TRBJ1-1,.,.,.,CAISPDPSEQYFGPGTEAFF
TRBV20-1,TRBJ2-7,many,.,TGCAGTGCTAGAGACGGTACCGGGGCGGCACACGAGCAGTACTTC,CSARDGTGAAHEQYF